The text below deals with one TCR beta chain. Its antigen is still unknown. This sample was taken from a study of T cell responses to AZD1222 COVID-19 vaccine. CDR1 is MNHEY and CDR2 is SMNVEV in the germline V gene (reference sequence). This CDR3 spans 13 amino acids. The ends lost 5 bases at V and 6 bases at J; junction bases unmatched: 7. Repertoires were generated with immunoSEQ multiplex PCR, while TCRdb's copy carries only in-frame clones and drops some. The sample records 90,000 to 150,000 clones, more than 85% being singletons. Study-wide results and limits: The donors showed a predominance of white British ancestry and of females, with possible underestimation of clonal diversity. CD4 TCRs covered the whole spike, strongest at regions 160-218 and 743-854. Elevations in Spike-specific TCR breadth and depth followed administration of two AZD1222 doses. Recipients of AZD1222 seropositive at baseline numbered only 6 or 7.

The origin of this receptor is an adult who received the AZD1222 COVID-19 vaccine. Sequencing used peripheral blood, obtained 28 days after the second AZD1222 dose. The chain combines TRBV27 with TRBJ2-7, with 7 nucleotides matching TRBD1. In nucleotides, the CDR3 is TGTGCCAGCAGTCCCCCGACAGGGTTCGAGCAGTACTTC. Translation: CASSPPTGFEQYF.